A single sample gave rise to the 22 T cell receptor beta chains below, sequenced in a study of OX40 agonist ivuxolimab in advanced cancers. Produced via immunoSEQ multiplex PCR; TCRdb's table is partial and in-frame only. The sample contains some 86,000 clones, more than 70% of which appear only once. Sequenced here: CD4+ or CD8+ T cells sorted from blood, sampled in a trial of the OX40 agonist ivuxolimab. The receptors come from an adult with an advanced solid tumor such as melanoma, head and neck, liver or kidney cancer.

This chain uses TRBV19 with TRBJ1-1; D remains ambiguous. Germline loops: CDR1 LNHDA, CDR2 SQIVND (reference sequence). This CDR3 has 16 residues. Trimming took off 7 bases at V and 0 bases at J, with 18 bases between the two ends. CDR3 bases: TGTGCCAGTAACGGTCGGCGGACCTCTATGAACACTGAAGCTTTCTTT. Amino acids: CASNGRRTSMNTEAFF.

V gene TRBV27 combines with J gene TRBJ2-7, with 8 bases fitting TRBD1. The CDR3 spans 15 residues. V lost 5 bases and J lost 6; bases outside the gene matches: 12. CDR1 MNHEY and CDR2 SMNVEV come from the germline V gene (reference sequence). The CDR3 is CASSPRQGRLSEQYF. The CDR3 nucleotides are TGTGCCAGCAGTCCTCGACAGGGGCGGCTCTCCGAGCAGTACTTC.

The gene calls are TRBV13 and TRBJ2-3, with D possibly TRBD2 on 5 matching bases. The CDR3 is made up of 12 amino acids. Germline CDR1 is PRHDT and CDR2 is FYEKMQ (reference sequence). Trimming removed 4 bases from V and 7 bases from J, with 9 bases in between. The CDR3 region is CASSYSSYTQYF. The CDR3 DNA follows: TGTGCCAGCAGCTATTCTAGCTATACGCAGTATTTT.

The chain couples TRBV7-9 to TRBJ2-3; D remains ambiguous. The CDR3 spans 13 residues. Germline V gives CDR1 SEHNR, CDR2 FQNEAQ (reference sequence). V lost 8 bases, J lost 3 bases, and 12 bases lay in between. The CDR3 protein is CASGHPVTDTQYF. The CDR3 bases are TGTGCCAGCGGGCACCCTGTTACAGATACGCAGTATTTT.

Only a few counts were recorded for this clone. The V gene is TRBV5-5, the J gene TRBJ1-1, with D maybe TRBD1 (5 bases). CDR1 is SGHKS, CDR2 YYEKEE, per germline (reference sequence). The germline V and J ends were trimmed by 2 bases and 1 base, with 12 bases remaining between them. The CDR3 has 15 residues. CDR3 in DNA: TGTGCCAGCAGCTTCGGGGGGACGGCGAACACTGAAGCTTTCTTT. It encodes CASSFGGTANTEAFF.

The chain links TRBV27 to TRBJ1-4; 7 bases agree with TRBD1. With 6 bases clipped from V and 6 bases from J, the junction kept 16 bases outside the gene matches. CDR1 is MNHEY and CDR2 is SMNVEV in the germline V gene (reference sequence). This CDR3 contains 17 residues. CDR3 residues: CASRTQRRGRLHEKLFF. CDR3 coding DNA: TGTGCCAGCAGGACCCAGCGTAGGGGGCGCTTACATGAAAAACTGTTTTTT.

The chain uses TRBV6-5 and TRBJ2-7; D possibly corresponds to TRBD1 (6 bases). The germline V gene encodes CDR1 MNHEY and CDR2 SVGAGI. Trimming shortened V by 0 bases and J by 6 bases, and 9 bases separated the two germline ends. The CDR3 spans 13 residues. The CDR3 nucleotides are TGTGCCAGCAGTTACTCGACAGGAGCCGAGCAGTACTTC. Its translation is CASSYSTGAEQYF.

This chain joins TRBV28 and TRBJ2-6; 7 nucleotides line up with TRBD1. The CDR3 loop spans 17 amino acids. V was clipped by 8 bases and J by 0 bases; unmatched bases: 10. Looked up from germline, CDR1 is MDHEN and CDR2 is SYDVKM. The CDR3 nucleotides read TGTGCCAGCCGCCGGGACAGATCTTTCTCTGGGGCCAACGTCCTGACTTTC. It yields the protein CASRRDRSFSGANVLTF.

This chain connects TRBV6-1 to TRBJ1-2; 7 bases agree with TRBD1. This CDR3 has 14 amino acids. CDR1 MNHNS and CDR2 SASEGT come from the germline V gene. Trimming at V came to 5 bases and at J to 5 bases, leaving 8 bases not matched to a gene. The CDR3 loop reads CASSSGGPYYGYTF. The CDR3 bases are TGTGCCAGCAGTTCAGGGGGACCCTATTATGGCTACACCTTC.

The J gene is TRBJ2-7, the V gene TRBV5-5; the match to TRBD1 covers 8 bases. The V gene's germline CDR1 is SGHKS and CDR2 YYEKEE (reference sequence). The J segment lost 0 bases and the V segment lost 3 bases, leaving 14 bases of the junction unmatched. The CDR3 is 18 residues long. The CDR3 region has the DNA TGTGCCAGCAGCTCATTGGGGACAGGACGATCCAGCTCCTACGAGCAGTACTTC. This gives the protein CASSSLGTGRSSSYEQYF.

The genes are TRBV7-2 and TRBJ2-2; TRBD1 matches at 9 bases. With V trimmed by 0 bases and J by 4 bases, 3 bases remained unmatched. Germline V lookup: CDR1 SGHTA, CDR2 FQGNSA. The CDR3 runs 16 residues. The CDR3: CASSLALTGGTGELFF. The DNA of the CDR3 is TGTGCCAGCAGCTTAGCGCTGACAGGGGGCACCGGGGAGCTGTTTTTT.

The V and J genes are TRBV5-1 and TRBJ1-2; D is perhaps TRBD1 (6 bases). From germline, CDR1 is SGHRS and CDR2 YFSETQ. The length of the CDR3 is 14 residues. The germline V and J ends were trimmed by 1 base and 6 bases, with 13 bases remaining between them. This CDR3 is CASSLRGPQDGYTF. CDR3 coding DNA: TGCGCCAGCAGCTTGCGGGGGCCGCAGGATGGCTACACCTTC.

CDR3 sequence: CASSGAGSSYEQYF. CDR3 DNA: TGCGCCAGCAGCGGGGCGGGTAGCTCCTACGAGCAGTACTTC. The chain has TRBV5-1 and TRBJ2-7, with D perhaps matching TRBD1 or TRBD2 (5 bases each). Germline V lookup: CDR1 SGHRS, CDR2 YFSETQ. The CDR3 length is 14 residues. The V end lost 4 bases, the J end lost 0 bases, and 11 bases lay between the germline ends.

The chain carries TRBV6-5 and TRBJ1-2, with 7 bases lining up with TRBD1. Germline values: CDR1 MNHEY, CDR2 SVGAGI. After removal of 6 bases from V and 0 bases from J, the junction contained 4 bases not matched to a gene. The CDR3 extends over 14 amino acids. This chain's CDR3 is CASRRTGANYGYTF. CDR3 in DNA: TGTGCCAGCAGACGGACAGGAGCTAACTATGGCTACACCTTC.

V is TRBV6-1 and J is TRBJ1-3, with a weak D call TRBD1 (6 bases). Germline V gene data show CDR1 as MNHNS and CDR2 as SASEGT. Trimming pared 7 bases from V and 1 base from J, leaving 11 bases between. This CDR3 is built from 14 residues. CDR3 nucleotides: TGTGCCAGCATAACAGGGTATTCTGGAAACACCATATATTTT. Translating gives CASITGYSGNTIYF.

A few counts support this clone. The V call is TRBV2, the J call TRBJ1-1; D is unresolved. Germline V gives CDR1 SNHLY, CDR2 FYNNEI. V was clipped by 11 bases and J by 1 base, with 11 bases between them. This CDR3 has 12 residues. The CDR3 DNA reads as TGTGCCGGCCTCCGGAGGAACACTGAAGCTTTCTTT. As protein: CAGLRRNTEAFF.

This sequence joins TRBV30 and TRBJ1-2; no clear D. V was pared by 4 bases and J by 4 bases, with 10 bases between. Germline lookup yields CDR1 GTSNPN and CDR2 SVGIG (reference sequence). This CDR3 has 12 residues. The CDR3 nucleotides are TGTGCCTGGAACGGGGTCTCCTATGGCTACACCTTC. Translated, it gives CAWNGVSYGYTF.

The V gene is TRBV11-3, the J gene TRBJ2-1; D gene ambiguous. Per germline, CDR1 SGHNT and CDR2 YENEEA. V shed 1 base and J shed 9 bases, with 7 bases lying between them. The CDR3 is 12 residues long. The CDR3 sequence is CASSLGEGEQFF. The CDR3 nucleotides read TGTGCCAGCAGCTTAGGGGAAGGTGAGCAGTTCTTC.

V gene TRBV11-2 combines with J gene TRBJ2-3; possible D gene TRBD2, 5 bases. The germline CDR1 and CDR2 sequences are SGHAT and FQNNGV. The CDR3 loop spans 13 amino acids. The germline V and J ends were trimmed by 2 bases and 3 bases, with 6 bases remaining between them. The CDR3 here is CASSLRGTDTQYF. The CDR3, as DNA: TGTGCCAGCAGCTTACGGGGTACAGATACGCAGTATTTT.

The chain combines TRBV2 with TRBJ1-3; D remains unclear. V was shortened by 3 bases and J by 1 base, with 10 bases between the two germline ends. The germline V gene has CDR1 SNHLY and CDR2 FYNNEI. The CDR3 spans 15 residues. The CDR3 nucleotides read TGTGCCAGCAGTGATGCCAGGCTTTCTGGAAACACCATATATTTT. It yields the protein CASSDARLSGNTIYF.

V and J are TRBV10-3 and TRBJ1-1; no firm D call. Germline CDR1 and CDR2: ENHRY and SYGVKD. The CDR3 length is 13 residues. With 3 bases removed from V and 3 bases from J, the gap between germline ends came to 8 bases. Here the CDR3 reads CAISDNGDTEAFF. Here the CDR3 DNA reads TGTGCCATCAGTGATAACGGCGACACTGAAGCTTTCTTT.

In this sample, this clone turned up a few times. CDR3 residues: CASRMIMNTEAFF. CDR3 nucleotides: TGTGCCAGTAGGATGATTATGAACACTGAAGCTTTCTTT. The chain combines TRBV19 with TRBJ1-1; D remains unclear. The V end was cut by 6 bases, the J end by 0 bases, with 8 bases between. This CDR3 region has 13 residues. CDR1 LNHDA and CDR2 SQIVND come from the germline V gene (reference sequence).